What follows are 6 T cell receptor beta chains derived from one specimen sequenced in a study of blood T cells in healthy people across ages. A sample-barcoded 5' primer and a J-beta primer mix were used in a second PCR of roughly 7 to 11 cycles. Using its own MiXCR run on the 5' RACE reads, TCRdb lists one record per CDR3 protein. Found here are about 1.8 million distinct CDR3 sequences, 49% of them singletons; the top ten hold approximately 2.1%. Material: blood. These receptors were obtained from a middle-aged woman in good health.

This chain uses TRBV10-3 with TRBJ2-5; 9 nucleotides line up with TRBD1. The CDR3 spans 14 residues. V gave up 6 bases and J gave up 11 bases; unmatched junction bases: 13. Germline values: CDR1 ENHRY, CDR2 SYGVKD. DNA for the CDR3: TGTGCCATCAGGGGACAGGGCTCCTACAATGAGCAGTACTTC. This translates into CAIRGQGSYNEQYF.

The V call is TRBV7-3, the J call TRBJ2-1, with TRBD1 identical over 8 bases. The J call may be mistaken, given a closer DNA end match to TRBJ2-7. This CDR3 spans 15 amino acids. Germline lookup yields CDR1 SGHTA and CDR2 FQGTGA. The CDR3 region has the DNA TGTGCCAGCAGCTTATCAGGGGGCTCTAACAATGAGCAGTACTTC. This encodes CASSLSGGSNNEQYF.

The chain couples TRBV5-5 to TRBJ2-3; D unresolved. This CDR3 spans 15 amino acids. Trimming stripped 1 base from V and 0 bases from J, with 9 bases between. Germline V gene lookup returns CDR1 SGHKS and CDR2 YYEKEE (reference sequence). CDR3 in amino acids: CASSLNPGSTDTQYF. The CDR3 nucleotides read TGTGCCAGCAGCTTGAACCCGGGTAGCACAGATACGCAGTATTTT. Full variable domain (remainder filled in from reference TRBV5-5 and TRBJ2-3): DAGVTQSPTHLIKTRGQQVTLRCSPISGHKSVSWYQQVLGQGPQFIFQYYEKEERGRGNFPDRFSARQFPNYSSELNVNALLLGDSALYLCASSLNPGSTDTQYFGPGTRLTVL.

The table lists this clonotype with a few counts. The rearrangement uses TRBV5-1 and TRBJ1-2, with D possibly TRBD1 on 6 matching bases. V was clipped by 4 bases and J by 2 bases, with 18 bases between them. In germline, CDR1 is SGHRS, CDR2 YFSETQ. The CDR3 has 16 residues. CDR3 nucleotide sequence: TGCGCCAGCAGCGCAACACCGGGACACCTAAACTATGGCTACACCTTC. Its translation: CASSATPGHLNYGYTF.

This clonotype was picked up a small number of times. The gene calls are TRBV20-1 and TRBJ2-7; D is uncertain. The CDR3 extends over 11 amino acids. Trimming stripped 5 bases from V and 4 bases from J, with 9 bases between. Germline V gene sequence: CDR1 DFQATT, CDR2 SNEGSKA (reference sequence). DNA of the CDR3: TGCAGTGCTCAAGACATTTACGAGCAGTACTTC. It translates to CSAQDIYEQYF.

CDR3: CASRPWTGDFYGYTF. The CDR3 DNA follows: TGTGCCAGCAGACCATGGACAGGGGACTTCTATGGCTACACCTTC. The rearrangement joins TRBV6-2 or TRBV6-3 to TRBJ1-2; TRBD1 matches 9 bases. Germline V CDR1 and CDR2: MNHEY, SVGEGT. V was pared by 6 bases and J by 4 bases, with 9 bases of the junction left unmatched. CDR3 length: 15 residues.